What follows describes a single T cell receptor beta chain. This clone's antigen is unknown. No much larger clonotype is one base removed from it; base qualities were not supplied. This sample was included in a study of cytomegalovirus exposure and HLA in healthy donors (dated by TCRdb to about 2017). Concerning the study at large: In an earlier analysis of 587 of the donors, around 300 Gb of sequence data and 95 million to 130 million unique TCR beta sequences from 150 million to 200 million T cells were reported. Besides the first cohort of roughly 640 subjects, a separate validation cohort made up of 120 different subjects was used. Across some 400 genotyped donors of the cohort, an average of about 200,000 unique TCR beta nucleotide sequences per donor were sequenced, and roughly a sixth of those sequences were non-productive. Approximately 310 gigabases of sequencing data and some 85 million unique TCR sequences were included in an early release covering 550 to 800 HLA-typed donors. The study profiled the T cell repertoires of 666 subjects by immunosequencing and related them to cytomegalovirus serostatus. Among the approximately 400 genotyped donors, approximately 81% belonged to the genetic ancestry cluster associated with self-reported Caucasian donors. The study combined high-throughput TCR immunosequencing, statistical association of individual TCRs with disease status, and machine learning to predict cytomegalovirus infection status. About five DR-DQ haplotypes were treated as single units for association and clustering because of strong linkage in the cohort. The number of typed donors differed by locus: about 620-630 for A, B, C, DRB1 and DQB1; 500 to 550 for DQA1; some 590 for DPA1; and some 450 for DPB1. Genome-wide SNP genotypes for about 55% of the roughly 670 donors were used in a later genetic analysis, which treated that subset as a discovery cohort. In a later analysis, previously published TCR beta repertoires from several hundred donors were re-analyzed and high-resolution HLA genotyping was added so that TCR occurrence patterns could be studied. Both class I and class II loci were covered by HLA typing, at four-digit resolution. Donor age, sex, ethnicity and CMV serostatus were collected together with the repertoire data. In an earlier analysis of a few hundred of the donors, high-throughput TCR beta sequencing was used to judge whether each TCR beta V gene segment behaved as functional or pseudogenic. The later analysis used no new phenotypic data to find candidate immune exposures, relying instead on TCR beta sequences and their occurrence across donors. Every discovery cohort repertoire had been produced on one sequencing platform. The aim of the study was to test whether cataloging public T cell receptors could identify signatures of past pathogen exposure. Beyond this particular receptor, the publication reports: CMV serostatus was the only immune exposure information available for the cohort. In a later analysis, TCR association rates were found to vary across HLA loci, with the most associated TCRs seen for DRB1 alleles and the fewest for HLA-C alleles. A later analysis associated about 18,000 TCR beta sequences with specific HLA alleles at a false discovery rate of 0.05. Several of the top co-occurrence clusters appeared to be linked to parvovirus B19, influenza, CMV and Epstein-Barr virus, according to a later analysis. The 87-base-pair reads could not distinguish some IMGT-functional V segments, including TRBV6-2 and TRBV6-3, so those segments were excluded. The classifier was reported to diagnose cytomegalovirus status with high specificity and sensitivity in both the original and validation cohorts. Broadly in line with IMGT annotations, most TCR beta V segments showed up in productive rearrangements about 90% or about 30% of the time in an earlier analysis of around 550 of the donors. A total of fewer than 200 TCR beta chains were listed by the study as associated with cytomegalovirus. When HLA alleles, especially DR and DQ, strongly co-occurred, attributing TCR associations to individual alleles was difficult. Over 15 rarely observed V segments, including chromosome 9 orphons, were excluded from the earlier analysis of 550 to 700 of the donors because counts were too low. A group of highly shared sequence variants was considered likely to be a technical artifact of the sequencing pipeline. Three of the identified cytomegalovirus-associated TCR beta chains were confirmed in vitro to be specific for cytomegalovirus antigens. The cohort was sequenced for TCR beta chains only, and without alpha or paired-chain data the features that could be detected were limited. A further reported finding was that TCR beta sequences accurately predicted the HLA-A and HLA-B alleles for most subjects in the first cohort. Compared with equally common non-associated chains, HLA-associated TCR beta chains in a later analysis were more clonally expanded and had lower generation probabilities. Sequencing depth was assumed to be roughly uniform across donors in the presence/absence analyses, though that assumption may not hold. In a later analysis, most CMV-associated TCR beta chains were found to appear HLA-restricted, with HLA associations seemingly driven largely by CMV exposure. Linkage disequilibrium might explain the correlated functional status among segregating V segments, but an unknown experimental factor could not be ruled out. Because HLA typing was missing for some donors at each locus, association tests included only the typed subset. The authors suggested that the approach could potentially be generalized to other disease states and immunological phenotypes. A later genetic analysis reported fewer N-insertions in productive TCRs among donors in an Asian-associated ancestry cluster than the roughly 700-donor mean. While some public TCRs were present in many individuals, most TCR sequences turned up only very rarely across donors. An association between a missense DCLRE1C variant and V-gene and J-gene trimming of TCR beta chains was found in a later genetic analysis and replicated in an independent cohort.

The CDR3, cysteine through phenylalanine, is 15 amino acids long. Only CDR3 DNA is held: 45 bases, read in frame from base 1. V lost 8 bases and J lost 4 bases, and the count of bases not matched to a germline gene is 6. CDR1 and CDR2, per the germline V gene, are MNHEY and SVGAGI. Libraries came from the immunoSEQ multiplex PCR assay. A mixture of 60 forward primers for TCR Vbeta segments and 13 reverse primers for TCR Jbeta segments was used in the multiplex PCR. The CDR3 region of rearranged TCR beta genes was amplified from genomic DNA by a multiplex PCR assay. On the Illumina HiSeq System, the amplified TCR beta libraries were sequenced as 87-base-pair reads. The authors' analysis ran thus. A later analysis counted some 74 million unique TCR beta chains across the 670 or so repertoires, and roughly 9.9 million of these chains were shared by at least two donors. To remove PCR and sequencing errors, raw reads were error-corrected and collapsed into unique sequences using a nearest-neighbor algorithm that merged closely related sequences. To assign V, D and J gene segments, CDR3 sequences were aligned to IMGT reference sequences. Each retained sequence needed at least a six-nucleotide match to both a V gene segment and a J gene segment. A rearrangement counted as productive if the CDR3 had no stop codons and remained in frame with V and J, and every other rearrangement counted as non-productive. Following IMGT convention, CDR3 was defined as the stretch from the second conserved V-encoded cysteine up to the conserved J-encoded phenylalanine. Sequences without an unambiguous match to a single V gene segment were excluded from the earlier analysis of over 500 of the donors. In an earlier analysis of several hundred of the donors, a V segment was called functional when productive rearrangements were above 56.7%, and segregating when the standard deviation between donors exceeded 5%. To diagnose cytomegalovirus status from the catalog of TCR beta chain sequences, a statistical classification framework was built. In a later analysis, V and J genes were assigned by comparing TCR nucleotide sequences against IMGT/GENE-DB human TR gene sequences. A later analysis assigned CDR3 sequences and most-parsimonious VDJ recombination scenarios with the TCRdist pipeline. A later analysis defined each TCR beta chain by its CDR3 amino acid sequence plus V-gene family, and excluded reads lacking a unique V-gene family. As a way to deal with suspected cross-contamination and a sequencing artifact, a later analysis dropped 500 to 700 nucleotide sequences that were highly shared and had low generation probability. In a later analysis, a clonal expansion index was calculated for each public chain from normalized within-repertoire ranks of inferred template counts. Generation probabilities in a later analysis came from a VDJ recombination model fitted to out-of-frame rearrangements, and those results were checked against IGoR. Hypergeometric tests were used in a later analysis to score TCR-TCR, TCR-HLA and TCR-CMV co-occurrence, with a repertoire-size bias correction applied to the TCR pairs. A later analysis estimated false discovery rates by permuting HLA or CMV assignments 20 times. In a later analysis, co-occurring TCRs were grouped using DBSCAN, with TCRdist sequence similarity added in when clustering inside HLA-allele-positive subsets. Co-occurrence clustering excluded repertoires with fewer than 30,000 or more than 120,000 public chains, plus five with anomalous nucleotide sharing. As stored in TCRdb, this immuneACCESS dataset retains in-frame rearrangements with V and J assigned. A fraction of the clones does not appear; measured against another copy, unresolved V genes explain less than half of the discrepancy, and the remainder lacks a known reason. V and J calls and clone size are given by that table; D and trimming were obtained from the DNA. The sample yields about 100,000 clones; more than 65% were counted once. The top ten constitute about 4.3% of the sample.

The cohort consisted of fewer than 700 healthy bone marrow donors. At the time of sampling, every cohort member was nominally healthy, though immune exposures that went unrecorded were likely present. The donor was CMV seropositive and belonged to the group of 250 to 350 seropositive cohort members. A peripheral blood sample was collected from each donor, and TCR beta sequencing was performed on peripheral blood mononuclear cells. The Qiagen DNeasy Blood Extraction Kit was used to extract genomic DNA from the blood cell samples. The sequence is built from TRBV6-5 and TRBJ2-3; 13 bases in the junction line up with TRBD2. The material sequenced was PBMCs. The origin of this receptor is a woman aged 18 to 35 in good health and CMV-seropositive. The DNA sequence is as follows: TGTGCCAGCCAGCGGACTAGCGGGAGCCCAGATACGCAGTATTTT. This is translated as CASQRTSGSPDTQYF.